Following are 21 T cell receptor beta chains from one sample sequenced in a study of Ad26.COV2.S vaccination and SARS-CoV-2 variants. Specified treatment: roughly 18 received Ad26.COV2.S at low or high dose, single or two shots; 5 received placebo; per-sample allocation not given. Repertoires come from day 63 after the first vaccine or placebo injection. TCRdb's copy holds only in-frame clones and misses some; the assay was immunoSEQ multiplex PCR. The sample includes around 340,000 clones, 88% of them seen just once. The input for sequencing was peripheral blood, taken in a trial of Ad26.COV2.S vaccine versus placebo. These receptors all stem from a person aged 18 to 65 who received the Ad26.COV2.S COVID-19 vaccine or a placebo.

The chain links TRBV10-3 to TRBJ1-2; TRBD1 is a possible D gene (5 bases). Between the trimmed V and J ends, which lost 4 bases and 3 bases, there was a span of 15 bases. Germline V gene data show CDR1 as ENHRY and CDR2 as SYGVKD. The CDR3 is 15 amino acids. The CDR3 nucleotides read TGTGCCATCAGTGGATTGGGGGGGTCGGACTATGGCTACACCTTC. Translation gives CAISGLGGSDYGYTF.

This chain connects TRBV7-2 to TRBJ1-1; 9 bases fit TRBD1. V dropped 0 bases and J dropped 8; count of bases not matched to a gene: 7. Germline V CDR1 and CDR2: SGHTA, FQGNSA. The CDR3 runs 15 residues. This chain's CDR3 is CASSLAQGARSEAFF. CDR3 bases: TGTGCCAGCAGCTTAGCACAGGGGGCGCGGTCAGAAGCTTTCTTT. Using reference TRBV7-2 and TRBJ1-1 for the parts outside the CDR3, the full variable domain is GAGVSQSPSNKVTEKGKDVELRCDPISGHTALYWYRQSLGQGLEFLIYFQGNSAPDKSGLPSDRFSAERTGGSVSTLTIQRTQQEDSAVYLCASSLAQGARSEAFFGQGTRLTVV.

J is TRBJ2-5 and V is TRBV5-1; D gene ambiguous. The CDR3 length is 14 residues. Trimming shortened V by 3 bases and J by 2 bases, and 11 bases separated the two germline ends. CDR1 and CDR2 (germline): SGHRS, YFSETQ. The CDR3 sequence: CASSSLDPQETQYF. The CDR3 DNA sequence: TGCGCCAGCAGCTCGTTGGACCCTCAAGAGACCCAGTACTTC.

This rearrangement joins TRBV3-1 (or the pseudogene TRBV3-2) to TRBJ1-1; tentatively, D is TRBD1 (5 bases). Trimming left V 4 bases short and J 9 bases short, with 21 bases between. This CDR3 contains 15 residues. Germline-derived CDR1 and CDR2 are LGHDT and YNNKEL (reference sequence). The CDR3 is CASSLSAGGPVKAFF. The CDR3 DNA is TGTGCCAGCAGCCTTTCCGCGGGGGGTCCGGTTAAAGCTTTCTTT.

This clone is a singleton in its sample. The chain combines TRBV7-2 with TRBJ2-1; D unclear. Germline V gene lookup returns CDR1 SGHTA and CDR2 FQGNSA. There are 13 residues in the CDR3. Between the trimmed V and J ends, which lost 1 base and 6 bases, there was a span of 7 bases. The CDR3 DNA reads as TGTGCCAGCAGCTTAGAACTACCCAATGAGCAGTTCTTC. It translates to CASSLELPNEQFF.

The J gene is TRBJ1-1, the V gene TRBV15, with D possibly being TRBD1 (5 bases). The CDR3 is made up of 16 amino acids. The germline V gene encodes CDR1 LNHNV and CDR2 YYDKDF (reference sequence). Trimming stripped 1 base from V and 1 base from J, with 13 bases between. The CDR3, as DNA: TGTGCCACCAGCAGAGCACGGGGGAGGACGAACACTGAAGCTTTCTTT. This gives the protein CATSRARGRTNTEAFF.

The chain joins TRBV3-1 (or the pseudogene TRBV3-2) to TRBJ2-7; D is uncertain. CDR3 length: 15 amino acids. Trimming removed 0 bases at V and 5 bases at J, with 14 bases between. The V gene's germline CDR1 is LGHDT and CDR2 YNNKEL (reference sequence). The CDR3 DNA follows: TGTGCCAGCAGCCAAGATAAAGCGCCTAGGGACGAGCAGTACTTC. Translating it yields CASSQDKAPRDEQYF.

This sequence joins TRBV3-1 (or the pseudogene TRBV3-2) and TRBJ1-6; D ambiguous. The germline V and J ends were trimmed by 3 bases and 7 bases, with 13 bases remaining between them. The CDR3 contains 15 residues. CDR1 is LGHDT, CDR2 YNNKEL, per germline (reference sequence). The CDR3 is CASSHRSGTNSPLHF. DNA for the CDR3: TGTGCCAGCAGCCACCGATCGGGCACCAATTCACCCCTCCACTTT.

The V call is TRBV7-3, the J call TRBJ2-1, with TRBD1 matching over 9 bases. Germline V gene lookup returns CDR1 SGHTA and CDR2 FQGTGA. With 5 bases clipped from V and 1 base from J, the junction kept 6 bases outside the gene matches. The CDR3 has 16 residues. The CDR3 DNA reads TGTGCCAGCAGCCCCCCGGGACAGGGTTCCTACAATGAGCAGTTCTTC. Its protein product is CASSPPGQGSYNEQFF.

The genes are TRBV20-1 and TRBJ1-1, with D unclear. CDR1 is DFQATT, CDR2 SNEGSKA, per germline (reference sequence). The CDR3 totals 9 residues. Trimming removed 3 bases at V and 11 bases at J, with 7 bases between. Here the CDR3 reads CSAREEAFF. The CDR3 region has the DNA TGCAGTGCTAGGGAGGAGGCTTTCTTT.

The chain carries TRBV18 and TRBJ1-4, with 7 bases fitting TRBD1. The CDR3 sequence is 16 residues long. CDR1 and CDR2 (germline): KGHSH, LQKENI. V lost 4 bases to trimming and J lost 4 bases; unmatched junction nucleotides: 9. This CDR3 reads CASSRGDRSINEKLFF. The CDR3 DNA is TGTGCCAGCTCACGGGGGGACAGAAGTATTAATGAAAAACTGTTTTTT.

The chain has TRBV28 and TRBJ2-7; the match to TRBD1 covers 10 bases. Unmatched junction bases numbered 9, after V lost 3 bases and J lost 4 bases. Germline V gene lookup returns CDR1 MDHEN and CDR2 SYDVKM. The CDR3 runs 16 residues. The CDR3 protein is CASSLGGQGIVYEQYF. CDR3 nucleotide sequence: TGTGCCAGCAGTTTGGGGGGACAGGGGATAGTGTACGAGCAGTACTTC.

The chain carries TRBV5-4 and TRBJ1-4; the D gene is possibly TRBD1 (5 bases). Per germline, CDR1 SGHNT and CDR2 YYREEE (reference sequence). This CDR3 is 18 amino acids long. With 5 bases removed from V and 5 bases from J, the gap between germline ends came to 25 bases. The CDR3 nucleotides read TGTGCCAGCAGTAGCGGGGCCCCGGGCTCGGGCACAAATGAAAAACTGTTTTTT. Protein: CASSSGAPGSGTNEKLFF.

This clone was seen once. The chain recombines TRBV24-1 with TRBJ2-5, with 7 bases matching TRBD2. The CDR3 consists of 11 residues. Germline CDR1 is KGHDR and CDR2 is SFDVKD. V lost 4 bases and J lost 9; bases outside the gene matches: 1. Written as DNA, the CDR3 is TGTGCCACCAGTGAGGGGGGGGCCCAGTACTTC. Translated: CATSEGGAQYF.

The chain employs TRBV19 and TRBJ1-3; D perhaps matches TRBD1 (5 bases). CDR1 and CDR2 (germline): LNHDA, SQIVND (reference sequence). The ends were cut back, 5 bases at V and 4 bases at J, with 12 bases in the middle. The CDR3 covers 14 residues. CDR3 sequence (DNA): TGTGCCAGTAGTGTACAGGTTGTGGGAAACACCATATATTTT. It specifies CASSVQVVGNTIYF.

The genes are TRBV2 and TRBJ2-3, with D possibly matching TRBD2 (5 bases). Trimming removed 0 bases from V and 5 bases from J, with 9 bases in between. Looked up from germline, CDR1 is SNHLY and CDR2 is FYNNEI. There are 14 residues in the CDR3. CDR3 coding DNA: TGTGCCAGCAGTGAAGCGCTAGGAGGAGATACGCAGTATTTT. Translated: CASSEALGGDTQYF.

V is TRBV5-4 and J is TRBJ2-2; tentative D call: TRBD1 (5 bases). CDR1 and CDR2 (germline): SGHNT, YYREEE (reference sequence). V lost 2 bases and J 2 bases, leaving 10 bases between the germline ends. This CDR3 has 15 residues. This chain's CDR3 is CASSLAQANTGELFF. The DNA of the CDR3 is TGTGCCAGCAGCTTAGCACAGGCCAACACCGGGGAGCTGTTTTTT.

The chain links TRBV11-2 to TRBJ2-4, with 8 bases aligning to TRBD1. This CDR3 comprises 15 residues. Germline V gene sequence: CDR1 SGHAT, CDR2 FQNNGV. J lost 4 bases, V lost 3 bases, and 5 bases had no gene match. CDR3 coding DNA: TGTGCCAGCAGCTTGGTCTGGACAGGGAAAAACATTCAGTACTTC. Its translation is CASSLVWTGKNIQYF.

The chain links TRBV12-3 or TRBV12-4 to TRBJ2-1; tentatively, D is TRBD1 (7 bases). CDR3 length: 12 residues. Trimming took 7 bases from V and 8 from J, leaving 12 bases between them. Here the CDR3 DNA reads TGTGCCAGCACAAGCAGGGGGGATGAGCAGTTCTTC. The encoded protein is CASTSRGDEQFF.

Written as DNA, the CDR3 is TGTGCCAGCAGCGAGGGGGCAGGGGAGCTGTTTTTT. Translation: CASSEGAGELFF. The V gene is TRBV7-3, the J gene TRBJ2-2, with 7 positions matching TRBD1. CDR3 size: 12 residues. V trimming: 5 bases; J trimming: 8 bases; junction bases outside the gene matches: 2. The germline gives CDR1 SGHTA, CDR2 FQGTGA.

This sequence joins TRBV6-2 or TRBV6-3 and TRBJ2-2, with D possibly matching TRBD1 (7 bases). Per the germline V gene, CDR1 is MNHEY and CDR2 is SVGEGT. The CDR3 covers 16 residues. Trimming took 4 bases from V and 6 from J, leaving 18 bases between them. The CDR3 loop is CASSSGGGKRAGELFF. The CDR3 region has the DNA TGTGCCAGCAGTTCAGGAGGGGGCAAAAGGGCCGGGGAGCTGTTTTTT.